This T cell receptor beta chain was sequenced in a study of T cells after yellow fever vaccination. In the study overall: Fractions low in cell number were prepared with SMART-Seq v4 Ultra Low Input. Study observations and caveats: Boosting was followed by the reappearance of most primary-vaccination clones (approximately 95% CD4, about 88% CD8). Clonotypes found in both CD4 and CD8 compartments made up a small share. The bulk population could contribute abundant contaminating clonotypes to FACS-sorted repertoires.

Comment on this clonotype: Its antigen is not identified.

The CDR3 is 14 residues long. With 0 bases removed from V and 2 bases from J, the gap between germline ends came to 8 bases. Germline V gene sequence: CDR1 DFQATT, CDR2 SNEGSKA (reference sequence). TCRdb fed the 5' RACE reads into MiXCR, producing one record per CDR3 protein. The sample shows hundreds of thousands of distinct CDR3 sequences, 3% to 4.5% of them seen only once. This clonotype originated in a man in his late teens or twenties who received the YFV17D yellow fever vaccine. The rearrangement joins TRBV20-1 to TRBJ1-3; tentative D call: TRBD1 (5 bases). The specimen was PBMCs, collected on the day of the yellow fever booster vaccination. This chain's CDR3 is CSARDAGPGNTIYF. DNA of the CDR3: TGCAGTGCTAGAGACGCGGGACCTGGAAACACCATATATTTT.